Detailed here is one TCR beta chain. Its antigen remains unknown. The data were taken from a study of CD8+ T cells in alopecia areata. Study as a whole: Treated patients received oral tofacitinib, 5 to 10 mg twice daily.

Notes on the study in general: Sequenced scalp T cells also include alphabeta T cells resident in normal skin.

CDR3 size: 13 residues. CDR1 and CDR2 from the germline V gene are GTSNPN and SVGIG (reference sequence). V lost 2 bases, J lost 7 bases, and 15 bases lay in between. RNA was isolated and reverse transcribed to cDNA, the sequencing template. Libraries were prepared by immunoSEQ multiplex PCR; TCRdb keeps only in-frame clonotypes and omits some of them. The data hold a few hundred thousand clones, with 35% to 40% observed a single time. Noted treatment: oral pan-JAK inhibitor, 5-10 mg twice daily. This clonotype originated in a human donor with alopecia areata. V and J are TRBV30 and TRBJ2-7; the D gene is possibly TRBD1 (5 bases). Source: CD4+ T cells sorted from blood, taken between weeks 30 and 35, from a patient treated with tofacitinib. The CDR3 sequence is CAWSRSGLGEQYF. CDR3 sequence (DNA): TGTGCCTGGAGTCGGTCAGGGTTGGGTGAGCAGTACTTC.